This T cell receptor beta chain was documented in a study of beta chain features in type 1 diabetes (dated by TCRdb to 2016 to 2019). Regarding the study in general: No differences in mean age, gender distribution, total cell number or subset yield were found between patients and healthy donors. A total of about 100,000,000 sorted cells were examined across all samples, and RNA yield correlated strongly with the number of cells per subset. The study compared TCRB repertoires of sorted circulating CD4+ T cell subsets between recently diagnosed type 1 diabetes patients and matched healthy donors. Naive and central memory subsets were obtained from all 28 donors, but regulatory and stem cell-like memory subsets were isolated from only 8 patients and roughly eight healthy donors. Study-wide findings and limitations: Naive, central memory and regulatory TCRB repertoires appeared to be more similar among patients than among healthy donors. HLA sub-analyses involved small numbers of individuals, so any influence of HLA type on TCRB rearrangement remained unresolved. A moderate but significant shortening of TCRB CDR3 length was observed in type 1 diabetes patients in all four CD4+ subsets. At VDJ recombination sites, type 1 diabetes patients had fewer insertions and more deleted nucleotides, which implies abnormalities in thymic rearrangement. Sequencing cDNA rather than genomic DNA could over-represent highly expressing activated cells, although activation and CD3 levels did not differ between groups. PCR may preferentially amplify shorter templates, but because patient and control samples were amplified and corrected together, any resulting skew would affect both groups equally.

All of the isolated RNA was reverse transcribed with the High Capacity cDNA Reverse Transcription Kit, so expressed TCRB transcripts were sequenced. Deep immunoSEQ sequencing was performed on naive, central memory and regulatory T cell samples, with an average of roughly 3.5 million total reads per sample. After sorted cells were lysed in RLT buffer, RNA was extracted with DNase-treated RNeasy Micro or Mini kits, with the choice depending on cell number. Each cell subset was processed on its own to prevent cross-contamination, while patient and healthy donor samples were processed together. The immunoSEQ multiplex PCR was used to amplify TCRB sequences from cDNA, yielding 87-bp fragments that span the CDR3 region. Amplicons were sequenced on the Illumina HiSeq platform. The original methods were these. Synthetic template baselines were used to correct PCR bias computationally, reads within Hamming distance 2 were collapsed together, and singletons that could not be merged were discarded. Reads were aligned against IMGT so that V, D and J genes, CDR3 length and insertions or deletions at six rearrangement sites could be assigned. Within each subset, clonotype counts were normalized to the number of sorted cells before true diversity and Gini coefficients were calculated with the tcR R package. The overlap coefficient, calculated on TCRB nucleotide sequences, was used to measure repertoire sharing. Out-of-frame TCRB sequences from naive cells were analyzed to stand in for the pre-selection repertoire. TCRdb obtained this table from immuneACCESS and retained in-frame rearrangements with V and J assigned. These tables miss some clones; where compared with another copy, unresolved V genes account for less than half of the shortfall, and the remainder is unexplained. Clone size and V and J calls were adopted from that table, with D and trimming inferred from the DNA. The sample table shows hundreds of thousands of clones, and 11% are seen once. The ten largest clones capture 0.017% of the sample.

The germline V gene encodes CDR1 MNHNY and CDR2 SVGAGI (reference sequence). Measured from the cysteine to the phenylalanine, the CDR3 is 15 residues long. Just the 45-base CDR3 DNA is kept, in frame starting at base 1. Compared with germline, V lacks 6 bases and J lacks 2 bases; bases without a gene match: 4. Each donor gave one peripheral blood draw, averaging roughly 120 mL, which was collected into heparinised tubes. A BD FACSAria II and a panel including CD45RO, CCR7, CD25, CD127, CD95 and CD27 were used to sort naive, central memory, regulatory and stem cell-like memory CD4+ T cells. All sorted populations exceeded 95% purity. PBMCs were separated immediately by Lymphoprep density gradient centrifugation and were stained directly, without being cultured. Samples were stained and sorted in pairs, with one healthy donor and one patient per experiment, so that batch effects were minimized. A few counts support this clone. It has no known antigen specificity. No much larger clone is present one base from it, and per-base qualities are unavailable.

The receptor's source is a man aged 25-40 years with type 1 diabetes. Recombination connected TRBV6-6 to TRBJ2-2, with 9 bases in between that match TRBD2. The specimen sequenced was naive CD4+ T cells from blood. What this sample's cell subset or site label stands for: true naive CD4+ T cells. The nucleotide sequence is given as TGTGCCAGCAGCTATAGCGGGGGAAACACCGGGGAGCTGTTTTTT. This gives the protein CASSYSGGNTGELFF.